These T cell receptor beta chains were read from a single sample in a study of T cell repertoires in cytomegalovirus infection. TCRdb reanalysed the reads using MiXCR and keeps one entry per CDR3 protein. Of about 190,000 distinct CDR3 sequences listed, 28% are singletons. The sample comprised PBMCs. These TCRs come from a human donor in good health (CMV status not recorded). Some clones in this sample may be carry-over from other donors' samples. CDR3s include the opening cysteine and the closing phenylalanine or tryptophan. The D gene is left open where the match is weak. A clone size is listed for some rows: how often the clone was seen (once, few, many), or a class if it is expanded.

>TRBD2|TRBV7-6|TRBJ2-3|NA
CASSLRTSGGADTQYF
TGTGCCAGCAGCCTCCGGACTAGCGGGGGGGCAGATACGCAGTATTTT
>TRBD2|TRBV18|TRBJ2-3|NA
CASSGAGGPDTQYF
TGTGCCAGCTCAGGAGCGGGGGGGCCAGATACGCAGTATTTT
>TRBD1|TRBV20-1|TRBJ2-6|few
CSARGTGTSGANVLTF
TGCAGTGCTAGGGGGACAGGTACCTCTGGGGCCAACGTCCTGACTTTC
>NA|TRBV5-6|TRBJ1-5|NA
CASRLTGSNQPQHF
TGTGCCAGCAGGCTAACAGGTAGCAATCAGCCCCAGCATTTT
>NA|TRBV20-1|TRBJ2-3|few
CSARGVRGEDTQYF
TGCAGTGCTAGGGGGGTTAGAGGCGAAGATACGCAGTATTTT
>NA|TRBV7-2|TRBJ2-7|NA
CGSADSYEQYF
TGTGGCAGCGCGGACTCCTACGAGCAGTACTTC
>NA|TRBV27|TRBJ2-7|many
CASSFKGGHQYF
TGTGCCAGCAGTTTTAAAGGAGGCCACCAGTACTTC
>NA|TRBV5-1|TRBJ2-5|few
CASSLSQPRQETQYF
TGCGCCAGCAGCTTAAGTCAGCCCAGGCAAGAGACCCAGTACTTC
>NA|TRBV7-3|TRBJ2-3|few
CASSGLEEGEDTQYF
TGTGCCAGCAGCGGCCTAGAGGAAGGGGAAGATACGCAGTATTTT
>NA|TRBV5-4|TRBJ2-7|NA
CASSSRDAINEQYF
TGTGCCAGCAGCTCCCGGGACGCTATCAACGAGCAGTACTTC
>NA|TRBV12-3/TRBV12-4|TRBJ1-1|NA
CASSLVAARIAFF
TGTGCCAGCAGTTTGGTGGCCGCCCGGATAGCTTTCTTT